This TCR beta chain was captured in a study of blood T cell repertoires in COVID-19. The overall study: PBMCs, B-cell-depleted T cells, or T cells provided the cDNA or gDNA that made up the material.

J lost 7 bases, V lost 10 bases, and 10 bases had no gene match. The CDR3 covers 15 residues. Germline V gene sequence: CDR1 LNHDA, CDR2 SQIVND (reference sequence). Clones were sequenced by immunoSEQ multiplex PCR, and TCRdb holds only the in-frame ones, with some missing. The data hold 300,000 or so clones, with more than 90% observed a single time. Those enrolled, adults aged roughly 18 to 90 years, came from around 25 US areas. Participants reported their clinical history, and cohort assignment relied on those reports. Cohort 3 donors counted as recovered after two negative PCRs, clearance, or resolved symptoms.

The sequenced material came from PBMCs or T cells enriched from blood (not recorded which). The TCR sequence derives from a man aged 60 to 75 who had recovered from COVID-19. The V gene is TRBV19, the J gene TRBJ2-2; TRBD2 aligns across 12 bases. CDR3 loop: CATHLAGGPHGELFF. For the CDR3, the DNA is TGTGCCACCCACCTAGCGGGAGGGCCTCACGGGGAGCTGTTTTTT.